The 2 T cell receptor beta chains given below trace back to one sample, sequenced in a study of control samples from healthy donors and cancer patients. Libraries were prepared by immunoSEQ multiplex PCR; TCRdb keeps only in-frame clonotypes and omits some of them. This table has roughly 170,000 clones, around 93% appearing once. Sequencing was performed on blood. These receptors all stem from a woman aged 55-70 years in good health.

The genes are TRBV5-1 and TRBJ1-2; unclear D gene. This CDR3 contains 17 residues. Trimming left V 0 bases short and J 1 base short, with 16 bases between. In germline, CDR1 is SGHRS, CDR2 YFSETQ. CDR3 sequence (DNA): TGCGCCAGCAGCTTGGACGGTAGCAGCCAACATAACTATGGCTACACCTTC. Protein: CASSLDGSSQHNYGYTF.

The chain carries TRBV6-5 and TRBJ1-6; D remains unclear. The CDR3 loop spans 13 amino acids. The germline gives CDR1 MNHEY, CDR2 SVGAGI. Trimming shortened V by 7 bases and J by 7 bases, and 11 bases separated the two germline ends. The CDR3: CASTMDQNSPLHF. CDR3 DNA: TGTGCCAGCACTATGGACCAGAATTCACCCCTCCACTTT.